This TCR beta chain was sequenced during a study of blood T cell repertoires in COVID-19. Clones were read by immunoSEQ multiplex PCR, and TCRdb kept only the in-frame ones, dropping some. This table holds fewer than 200,000 clones, around four fifths found once. CDR3 length equals 15 residues. CDR1 SGHAT and CDR2 FQNNGV come from the germline V gene. V lost 6 bases and J 1 base, leaving 15 bases between the germline ends. This clonotype originated in a man in his 70s with acute or convalescent COVID-19. This chain uses TRBV11-2 with TRBJ1-1; D gene ambiguous. Sequencing input: peripheral blood. CDR3 DNA: TGTGCCAGCAGACCAAGTGGAGCCCAGAACACTGAAGCTTTCTTT. Its protein is CASRPSGAQNTEAFF. The variable domain in full, completed from reference TRBV11-2 and TRBJ1-1, reads EAGVAQSPRYKIIEKRQSVAFWCNPISGHATLYWYQQILGQGPKLLIQFQNNGVVDDSQLPKDRFSAERLKGVDSTLKIQPAKLEDSAVYLCASRPSGAQNTEAFFGQGTRLTVV.